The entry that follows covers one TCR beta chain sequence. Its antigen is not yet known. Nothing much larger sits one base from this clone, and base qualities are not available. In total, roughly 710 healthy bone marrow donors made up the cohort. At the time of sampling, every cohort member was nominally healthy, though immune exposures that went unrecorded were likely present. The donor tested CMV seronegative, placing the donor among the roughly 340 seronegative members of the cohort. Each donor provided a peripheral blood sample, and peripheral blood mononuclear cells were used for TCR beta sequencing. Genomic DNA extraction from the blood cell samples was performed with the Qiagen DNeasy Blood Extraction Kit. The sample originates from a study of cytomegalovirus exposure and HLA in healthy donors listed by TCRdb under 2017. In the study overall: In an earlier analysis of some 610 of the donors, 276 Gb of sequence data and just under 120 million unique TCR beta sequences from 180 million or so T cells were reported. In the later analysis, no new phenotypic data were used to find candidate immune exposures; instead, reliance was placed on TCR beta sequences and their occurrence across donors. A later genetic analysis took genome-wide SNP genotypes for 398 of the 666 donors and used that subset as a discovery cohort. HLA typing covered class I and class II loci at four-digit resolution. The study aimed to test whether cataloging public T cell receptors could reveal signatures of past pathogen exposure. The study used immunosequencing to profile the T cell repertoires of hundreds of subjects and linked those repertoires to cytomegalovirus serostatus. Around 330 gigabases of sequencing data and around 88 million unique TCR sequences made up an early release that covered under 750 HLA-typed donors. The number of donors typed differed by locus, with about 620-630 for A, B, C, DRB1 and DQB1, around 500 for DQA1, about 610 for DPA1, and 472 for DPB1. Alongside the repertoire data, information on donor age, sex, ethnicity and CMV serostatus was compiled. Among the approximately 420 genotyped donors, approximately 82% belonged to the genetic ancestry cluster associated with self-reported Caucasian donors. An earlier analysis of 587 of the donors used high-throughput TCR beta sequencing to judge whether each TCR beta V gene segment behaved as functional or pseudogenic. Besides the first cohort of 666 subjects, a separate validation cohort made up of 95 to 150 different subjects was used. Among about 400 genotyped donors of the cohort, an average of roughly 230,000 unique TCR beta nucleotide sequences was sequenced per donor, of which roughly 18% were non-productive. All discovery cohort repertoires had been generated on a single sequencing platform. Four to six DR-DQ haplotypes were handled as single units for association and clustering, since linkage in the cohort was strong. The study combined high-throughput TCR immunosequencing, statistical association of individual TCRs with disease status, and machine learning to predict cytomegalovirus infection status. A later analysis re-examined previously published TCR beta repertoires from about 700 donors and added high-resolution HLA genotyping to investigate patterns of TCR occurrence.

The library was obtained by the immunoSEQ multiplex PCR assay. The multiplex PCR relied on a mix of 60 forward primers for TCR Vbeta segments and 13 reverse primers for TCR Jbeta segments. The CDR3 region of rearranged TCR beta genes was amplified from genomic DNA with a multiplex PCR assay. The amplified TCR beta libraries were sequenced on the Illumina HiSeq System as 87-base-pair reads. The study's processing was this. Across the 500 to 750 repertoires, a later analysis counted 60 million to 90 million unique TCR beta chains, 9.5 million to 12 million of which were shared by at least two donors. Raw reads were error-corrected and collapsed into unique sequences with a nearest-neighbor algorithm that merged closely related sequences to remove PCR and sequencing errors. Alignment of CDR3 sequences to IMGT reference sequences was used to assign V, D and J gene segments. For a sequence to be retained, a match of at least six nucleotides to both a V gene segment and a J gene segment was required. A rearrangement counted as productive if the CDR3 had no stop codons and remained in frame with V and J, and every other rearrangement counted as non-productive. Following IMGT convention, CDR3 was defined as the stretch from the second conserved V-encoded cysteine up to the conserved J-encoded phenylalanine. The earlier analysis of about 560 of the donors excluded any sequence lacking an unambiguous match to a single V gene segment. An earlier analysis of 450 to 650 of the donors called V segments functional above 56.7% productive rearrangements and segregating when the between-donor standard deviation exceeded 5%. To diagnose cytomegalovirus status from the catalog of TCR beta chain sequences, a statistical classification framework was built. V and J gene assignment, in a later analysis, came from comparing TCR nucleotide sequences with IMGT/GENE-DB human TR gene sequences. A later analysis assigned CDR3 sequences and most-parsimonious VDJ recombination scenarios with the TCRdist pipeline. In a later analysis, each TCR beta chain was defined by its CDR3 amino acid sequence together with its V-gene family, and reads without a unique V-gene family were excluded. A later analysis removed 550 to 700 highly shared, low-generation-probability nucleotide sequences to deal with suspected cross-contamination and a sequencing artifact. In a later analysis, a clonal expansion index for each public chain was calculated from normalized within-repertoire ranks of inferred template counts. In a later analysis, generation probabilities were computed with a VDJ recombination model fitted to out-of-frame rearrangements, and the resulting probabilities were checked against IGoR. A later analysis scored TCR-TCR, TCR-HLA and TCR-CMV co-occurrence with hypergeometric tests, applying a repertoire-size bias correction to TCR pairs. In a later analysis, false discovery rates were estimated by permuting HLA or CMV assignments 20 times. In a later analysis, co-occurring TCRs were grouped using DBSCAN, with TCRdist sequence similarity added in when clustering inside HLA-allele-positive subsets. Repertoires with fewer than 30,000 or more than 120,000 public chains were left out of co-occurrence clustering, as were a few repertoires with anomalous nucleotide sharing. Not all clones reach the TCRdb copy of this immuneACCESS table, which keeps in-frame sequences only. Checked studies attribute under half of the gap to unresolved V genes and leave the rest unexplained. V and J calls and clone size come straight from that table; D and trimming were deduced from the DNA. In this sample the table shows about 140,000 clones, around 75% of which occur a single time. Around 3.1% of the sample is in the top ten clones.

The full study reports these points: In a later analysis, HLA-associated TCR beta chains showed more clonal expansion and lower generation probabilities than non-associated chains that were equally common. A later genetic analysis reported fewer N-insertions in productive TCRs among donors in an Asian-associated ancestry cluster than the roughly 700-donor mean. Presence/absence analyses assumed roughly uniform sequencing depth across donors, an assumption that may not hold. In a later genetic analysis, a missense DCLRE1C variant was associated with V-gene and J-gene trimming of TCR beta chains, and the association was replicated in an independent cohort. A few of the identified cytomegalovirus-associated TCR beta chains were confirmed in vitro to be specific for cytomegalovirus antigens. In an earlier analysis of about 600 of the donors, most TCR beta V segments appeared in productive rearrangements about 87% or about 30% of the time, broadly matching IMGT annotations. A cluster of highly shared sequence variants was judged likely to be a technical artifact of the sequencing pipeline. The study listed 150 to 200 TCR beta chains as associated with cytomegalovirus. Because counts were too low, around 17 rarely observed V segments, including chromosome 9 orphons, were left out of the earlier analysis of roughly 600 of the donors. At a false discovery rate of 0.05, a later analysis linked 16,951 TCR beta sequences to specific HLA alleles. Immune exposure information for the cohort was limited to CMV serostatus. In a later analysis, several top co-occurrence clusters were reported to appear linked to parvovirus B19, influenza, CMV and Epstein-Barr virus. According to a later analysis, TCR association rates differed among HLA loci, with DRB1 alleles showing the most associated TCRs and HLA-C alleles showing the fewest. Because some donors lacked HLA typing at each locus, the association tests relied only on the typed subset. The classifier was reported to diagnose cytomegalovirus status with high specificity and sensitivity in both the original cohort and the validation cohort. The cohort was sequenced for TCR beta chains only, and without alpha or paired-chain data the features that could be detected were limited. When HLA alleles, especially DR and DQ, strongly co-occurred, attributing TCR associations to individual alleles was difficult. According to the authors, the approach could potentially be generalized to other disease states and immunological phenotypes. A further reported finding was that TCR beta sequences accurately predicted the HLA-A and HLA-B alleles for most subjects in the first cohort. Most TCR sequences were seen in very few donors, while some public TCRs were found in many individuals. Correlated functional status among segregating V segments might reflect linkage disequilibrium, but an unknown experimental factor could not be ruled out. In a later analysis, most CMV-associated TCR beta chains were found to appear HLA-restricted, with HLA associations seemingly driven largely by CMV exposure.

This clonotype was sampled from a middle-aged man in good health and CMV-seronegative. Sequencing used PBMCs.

The CDR3 region reads CSFNQGAEQYF. The bases read TGCAGCTTCAACCAGGGTGCCGAGCAGTACTTC. The sequence joins TRBV29-1 to TRBJ2-7; the D gene is possibly TRBD1, with 5 bases matching. The germline ends are 14 bases apart after V is trimmed by 8 bases and J by 6 bases. The CDR3 goes from the cysteine to the phenylalanine over 11 residues. The entry retains the CDR3 DNA only, 33 bases that are in frame from base 1. CDR1 SQVTM and CDR2 ANQGSEA are derived from the germline V gene.